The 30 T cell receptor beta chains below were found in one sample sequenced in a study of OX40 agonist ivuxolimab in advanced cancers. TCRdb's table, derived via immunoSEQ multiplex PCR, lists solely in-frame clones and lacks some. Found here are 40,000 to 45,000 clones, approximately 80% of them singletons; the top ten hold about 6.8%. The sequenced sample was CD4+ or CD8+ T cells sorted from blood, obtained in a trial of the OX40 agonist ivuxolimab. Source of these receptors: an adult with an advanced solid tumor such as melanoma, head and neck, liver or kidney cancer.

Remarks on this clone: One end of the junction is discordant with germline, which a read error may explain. The CDR3: CASSLDLAGGTMSTNF. The DNA for the CDR3 is TGTGCCAGCAGCTTAGACTTAGCGGGAGGGACAATGAGCACCAACTTC. The genes are TRBV11-2 and TRBJ2-5; 11 positions agree with TRBD2. The CDR3 has 16 amino acids. Germline CDR1 SGHAT, CDR2 FQNNGV. Combining the CDR3 with reference TRBV11-2 and TRBJ2-5 gives the whole variable domain EAGVAQSPRYKIIEKRQSVAFWCNPISGHATLYWYQQILGQGPKLLIQFQNNGVVDDSQLPKDRFSAERLKGVDSTLKIQPAKLEDSAVYLCASSLDLAGGTMSTNFGPGTRLLVL.

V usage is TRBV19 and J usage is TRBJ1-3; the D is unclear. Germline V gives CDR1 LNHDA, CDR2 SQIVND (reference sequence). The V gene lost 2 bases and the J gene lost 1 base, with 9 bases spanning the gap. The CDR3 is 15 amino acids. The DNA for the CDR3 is TGTGCCAGTAGTATATATCCGGGGTCTGGAAACACCATATATTTT. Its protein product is CASSIYPGSGNTIYF.

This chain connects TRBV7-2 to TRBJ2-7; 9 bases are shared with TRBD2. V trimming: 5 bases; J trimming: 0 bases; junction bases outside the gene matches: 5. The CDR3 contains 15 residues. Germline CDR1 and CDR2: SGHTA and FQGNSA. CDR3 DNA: TGTGCCAGCAGCCCGACTAGCGGTTCCTCCTACGAGCAGTACTTC. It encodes CASSPTSGSSYEQYF.

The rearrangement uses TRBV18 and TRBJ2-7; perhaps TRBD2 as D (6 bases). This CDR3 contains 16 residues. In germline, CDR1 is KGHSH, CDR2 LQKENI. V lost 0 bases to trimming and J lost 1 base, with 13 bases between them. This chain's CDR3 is CASSPPIGGNSYEQYF. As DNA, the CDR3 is TGTGCCAGCTCACCACCGATCGGCGGGAATTCCTACGAGCAGTACTTC.

The CDR3 DNA reads TGTGCCAGCAGGATAGCGGGAGATCGCAATGAGCAGTTCTTC. Translating gives CASRIAGDRNEQFF. The gene calls are TRBV6-5 and TRBJ2-1; 9 bases are a match to TRBD2. The CDR3 extends over 14 amino acids. With V trimmed by 6 bases and J by 6 bases, 6 bases remained unmatched. Germline assignment: CDR1 MNHEY and CDR2 SVGAGI.

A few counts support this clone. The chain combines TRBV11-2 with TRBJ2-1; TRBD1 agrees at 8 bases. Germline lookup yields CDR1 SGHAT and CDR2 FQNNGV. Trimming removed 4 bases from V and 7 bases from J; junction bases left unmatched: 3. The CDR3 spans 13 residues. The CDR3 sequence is CASSSTGGNEQFF. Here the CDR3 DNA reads TGTGCCAGCAGCTCTACAGGGGGGAATGAGCAGTTCTTC.

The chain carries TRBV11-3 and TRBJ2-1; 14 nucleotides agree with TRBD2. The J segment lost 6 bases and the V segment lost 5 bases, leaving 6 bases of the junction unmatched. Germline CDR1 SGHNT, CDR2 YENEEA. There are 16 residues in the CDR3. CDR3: CASSGTGTSGSNEQFF. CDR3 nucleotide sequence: TGTGCCAGCAGCGGAACCGGGACTAGCGGGAGCAATGAGCAGTTCTTC.

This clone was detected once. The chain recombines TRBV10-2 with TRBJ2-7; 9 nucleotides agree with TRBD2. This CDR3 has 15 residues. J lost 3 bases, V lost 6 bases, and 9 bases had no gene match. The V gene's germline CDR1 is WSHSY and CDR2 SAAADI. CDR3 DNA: TGCGCCAGCAGAGGGGGACTAGCCCTTGTCTACGAGCAGTACTTC. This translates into CASRGGLALVYEQYF.

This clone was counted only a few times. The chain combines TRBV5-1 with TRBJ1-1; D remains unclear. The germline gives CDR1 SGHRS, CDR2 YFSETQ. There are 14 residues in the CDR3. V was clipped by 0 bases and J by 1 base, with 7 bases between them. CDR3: CASSLVHTNTEAFF. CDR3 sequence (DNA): TGCGCCAGCAGCTTGGTACACACGAACACTGAAGCTTTCTTT.

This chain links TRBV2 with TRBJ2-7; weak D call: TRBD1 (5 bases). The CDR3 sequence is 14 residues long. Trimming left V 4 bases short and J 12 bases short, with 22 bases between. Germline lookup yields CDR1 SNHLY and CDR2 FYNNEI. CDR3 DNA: TGTGCCAGCAGTGGTACCCACTGGGGCCTCTCCGGGTACTTC. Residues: CASSGTHWGLSGYF.

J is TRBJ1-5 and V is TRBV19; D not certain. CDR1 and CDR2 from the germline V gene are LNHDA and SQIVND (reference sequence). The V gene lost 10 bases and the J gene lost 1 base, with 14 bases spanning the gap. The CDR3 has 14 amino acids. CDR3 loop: CATTQGWSNQPQHF. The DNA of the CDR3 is TGTGCCACCACCCAAGGATGGAGCAATCAGCCCCAGCATTTT.

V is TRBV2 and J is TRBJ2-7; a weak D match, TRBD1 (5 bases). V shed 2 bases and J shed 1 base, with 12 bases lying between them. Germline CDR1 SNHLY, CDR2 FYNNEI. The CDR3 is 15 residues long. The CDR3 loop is CASSEMTVLSYEQYF. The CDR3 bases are TGTGCCAGCAGTGAAATGACAGTTTTATCCTACGAGCAGTACTTC.

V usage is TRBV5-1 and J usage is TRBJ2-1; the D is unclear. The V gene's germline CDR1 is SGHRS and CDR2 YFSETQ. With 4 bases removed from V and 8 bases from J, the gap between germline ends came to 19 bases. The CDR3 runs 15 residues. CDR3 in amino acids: CASSLLVTGSHEQFF. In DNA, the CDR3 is TGCGCCAGCAGCCTGCTAGTTACTGGTAGTCATGAGCAGTTCTTC. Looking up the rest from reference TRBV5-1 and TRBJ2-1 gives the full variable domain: KAGVTQTPRYLIKTRGQQVTLSCSPISGHRSVSWYQQTPGQGLQFLFEYFSETQRNKGNFPGRFSGRQFSNSRSEMNVSTLELGDSALYLCASSLLVTGSHEQFFGPGTRLTVL.

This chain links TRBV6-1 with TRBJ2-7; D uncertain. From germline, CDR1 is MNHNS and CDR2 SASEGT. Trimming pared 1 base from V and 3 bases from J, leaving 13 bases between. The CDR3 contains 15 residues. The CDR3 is CASSEVSGSGYEQYF. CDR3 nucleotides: TGTGCCAGCAGTGAAGTGTCAGGCTCAGGCTACGAGCAGTACTTC.

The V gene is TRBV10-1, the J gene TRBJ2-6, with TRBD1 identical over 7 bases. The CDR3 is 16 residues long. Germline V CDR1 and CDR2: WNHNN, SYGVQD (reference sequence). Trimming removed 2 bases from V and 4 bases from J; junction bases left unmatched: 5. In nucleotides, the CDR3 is TGCGCCAGCAGTGAGGCGGACAGGTCCGGGGCCAACGTCCTGACTTTC. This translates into CASSEADRSGANVLTF.

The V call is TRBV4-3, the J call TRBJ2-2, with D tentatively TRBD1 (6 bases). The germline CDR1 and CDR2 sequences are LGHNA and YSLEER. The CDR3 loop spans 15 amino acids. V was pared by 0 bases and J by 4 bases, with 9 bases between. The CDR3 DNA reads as TGCGCCAGCAGCCAAGAACACAGGGCCACCGGGGAGCTGTTTTTT. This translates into CASSQEHRATGELFF.

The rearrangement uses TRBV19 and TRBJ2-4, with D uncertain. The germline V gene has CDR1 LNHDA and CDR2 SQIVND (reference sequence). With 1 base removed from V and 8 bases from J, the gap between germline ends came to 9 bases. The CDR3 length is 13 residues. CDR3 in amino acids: CASSIGRDDIQYF. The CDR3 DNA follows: TGTGCCAGTAGTATAGGTAGGGATGACATTCAGTACTTC. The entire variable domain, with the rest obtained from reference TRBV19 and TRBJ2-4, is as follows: DGGITQSPKYLFRKEGQNVTLSCEQNLNHDAMYWYRQDPGQGLRLIYYSQIVNDFQKGDIAEGYSVSREKKESFPLTVTSAQKNPTAFYLCASSIGRDDIQYFGAGTRLSVL.

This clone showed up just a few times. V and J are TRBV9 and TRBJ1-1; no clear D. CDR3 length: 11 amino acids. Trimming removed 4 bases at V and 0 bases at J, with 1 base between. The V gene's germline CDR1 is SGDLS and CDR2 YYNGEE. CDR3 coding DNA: TGTGCCAGCAGCCTGAACACTGAAGCTTTCTTT. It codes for CASSLNTEAFF.

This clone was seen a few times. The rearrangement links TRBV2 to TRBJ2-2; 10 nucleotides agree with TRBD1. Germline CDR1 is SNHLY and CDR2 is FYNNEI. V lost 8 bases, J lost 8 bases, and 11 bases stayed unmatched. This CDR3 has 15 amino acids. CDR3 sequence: CASLERQGASGELFF. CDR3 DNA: TGTGCCAGCCTAGAGAGACAGGGGGCGTCGGGGGAGCTGTTTTTT.

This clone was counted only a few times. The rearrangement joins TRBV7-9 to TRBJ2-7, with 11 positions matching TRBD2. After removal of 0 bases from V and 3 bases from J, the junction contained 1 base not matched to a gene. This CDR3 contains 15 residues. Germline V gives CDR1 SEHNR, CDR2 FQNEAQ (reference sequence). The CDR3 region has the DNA TGTGCCAGCAGCTTAGCCGGGACTAGCGGCTACGAGCAGTACTTC. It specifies CASSLAGTSGYEQYF.

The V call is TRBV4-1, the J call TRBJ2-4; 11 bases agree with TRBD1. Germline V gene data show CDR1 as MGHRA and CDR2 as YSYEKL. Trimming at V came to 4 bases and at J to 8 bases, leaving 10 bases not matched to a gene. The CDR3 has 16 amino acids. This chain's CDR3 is CASSRPKRGQGDIQYF. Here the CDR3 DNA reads TGCGCCAGCAGCCGCCCAAAAAGGGGACAGGGGGACATTCAGTACTTC.

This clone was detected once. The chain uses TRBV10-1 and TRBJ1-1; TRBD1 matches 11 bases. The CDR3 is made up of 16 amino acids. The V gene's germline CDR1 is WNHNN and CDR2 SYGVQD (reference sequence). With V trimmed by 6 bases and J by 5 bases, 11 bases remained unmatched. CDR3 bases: TGCGCCAGCAGCTACAAGATGGACAGGGGGCCTACTGAAGCTTTCTTT. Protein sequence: CASSYKMDRGPTEAFF.

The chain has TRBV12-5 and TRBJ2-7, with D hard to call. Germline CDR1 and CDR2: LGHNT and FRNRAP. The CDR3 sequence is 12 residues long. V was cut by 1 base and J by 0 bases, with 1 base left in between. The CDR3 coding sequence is TGTGCTAGTGGTTTGGGCTCCTACGAGCAGTACTTC. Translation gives CASGLGSYEQYF.

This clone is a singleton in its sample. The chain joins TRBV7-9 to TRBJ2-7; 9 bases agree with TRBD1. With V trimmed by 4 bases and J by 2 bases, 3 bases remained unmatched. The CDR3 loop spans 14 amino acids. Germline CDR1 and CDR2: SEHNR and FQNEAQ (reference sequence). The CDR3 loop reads CASSSGQGTYEQYF. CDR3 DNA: TGTGCCAGCAGCTCGGGACAGGGTACCTACGAGCAGTACTTC. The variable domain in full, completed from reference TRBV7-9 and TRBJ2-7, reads DTGVSQNPRHKITKRGQNVTFRCDPISEHNRLYWYRQTLGQGPEFLTYFQNEAQLEKSRLLSDRFSAERPKGSFSTLEIQRTEQGDSAMYLCASSSGQGTYEQYFGPGTRLTVT.

The CDR3 DNA reads as TGTGCCAGCAGTGAAGCCACCCTCTCACGGACCGCAAGAATCTATGGCTACACCTTC. It translates to CASSEATLSRTARIYGYTF. V gene TRBV6-1 combines with J gene TRBJ1-2; unclear D gene. The CDR3 contains 19 residues. The germline gives CDR1 MNHNS, CDR2 SASEGT. The V gene lost 0 bases and the J gene lost 4 bases, with 24 bases spanning the gap.

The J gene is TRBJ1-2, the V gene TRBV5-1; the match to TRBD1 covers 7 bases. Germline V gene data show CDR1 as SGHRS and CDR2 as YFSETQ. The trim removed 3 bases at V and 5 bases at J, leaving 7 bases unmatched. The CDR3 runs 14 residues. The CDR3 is CASSSYDRAYGYTF. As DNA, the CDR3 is TGCGCCAGCAGCTCTTACGACAGGGCATATGGCTACACCTTC.

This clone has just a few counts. The CDR3 DNA sequence: TGTGCCTGGAGTGTGCCCGGGATTTACAATGAGCAGTTCTTC. This codes for CAWSVPGIYNEQFF. V is TRBV30 and J is TRBJ2-1; weak D call: TRBD2 (5 bases). Germline V gene lookup returns CDR1 GTSNPN and CDR2 SVGIG (reference sequence). The CDR3 covers 14 residues. Trimming stripped 0 bases from V and 4 bases from J, with 10 bases between.

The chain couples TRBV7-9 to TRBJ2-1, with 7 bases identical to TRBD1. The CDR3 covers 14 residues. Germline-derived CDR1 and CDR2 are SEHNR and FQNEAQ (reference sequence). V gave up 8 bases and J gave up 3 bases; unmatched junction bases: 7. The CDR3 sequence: CASSGTALYNEQFF. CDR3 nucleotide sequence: TGTGCCAGCTCGGGGACAGCTCTCTACAATGAGCAGTTCTTC. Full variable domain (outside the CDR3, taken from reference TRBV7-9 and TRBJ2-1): DTGVSQNPRHKITKRGQNVTFRCDPISEHNRLYWYRQTLGQGPEFLTYFQNEAQLEKSRLLSDRFSAERPKGSFSTLEIQRTEQGDSAMYLCASSGTALYNEQFFGPGTRLTVL.

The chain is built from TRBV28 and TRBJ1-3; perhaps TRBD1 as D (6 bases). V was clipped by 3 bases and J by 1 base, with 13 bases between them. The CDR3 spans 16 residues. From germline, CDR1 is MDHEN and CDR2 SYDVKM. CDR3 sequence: CASSFAGDGSGNTIYF. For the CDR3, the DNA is TGTGCCAGCAGTTTTGCAGGGGATGGGTCTGGAAACACCATATATTTT.

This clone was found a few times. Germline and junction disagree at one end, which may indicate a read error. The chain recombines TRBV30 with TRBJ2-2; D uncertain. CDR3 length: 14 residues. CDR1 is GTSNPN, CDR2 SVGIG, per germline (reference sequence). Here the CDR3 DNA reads TGCACCTTACGCTCAGAAACGAACACCGGGGAGCTGTTTTTT. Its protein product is CTLRSETNTGELFF.